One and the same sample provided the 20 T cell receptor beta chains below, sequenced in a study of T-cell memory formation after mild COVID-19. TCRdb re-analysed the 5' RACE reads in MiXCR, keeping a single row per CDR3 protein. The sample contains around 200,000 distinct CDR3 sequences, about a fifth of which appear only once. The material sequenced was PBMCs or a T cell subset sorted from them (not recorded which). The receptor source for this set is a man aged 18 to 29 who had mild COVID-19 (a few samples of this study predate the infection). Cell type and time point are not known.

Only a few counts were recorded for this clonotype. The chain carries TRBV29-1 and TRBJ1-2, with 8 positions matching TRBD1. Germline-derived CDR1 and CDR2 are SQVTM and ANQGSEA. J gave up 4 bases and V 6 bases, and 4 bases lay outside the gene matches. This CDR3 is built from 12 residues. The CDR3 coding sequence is TGCAGCGTAGGGACAGGATCCTATGGCTACACCTTC. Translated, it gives CSVGTGSYGYTF. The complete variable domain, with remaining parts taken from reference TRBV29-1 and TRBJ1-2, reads SAVISQKPSRDICQRGTSLTIQCQVDSQVTMMFWYRQQPGQSLTLIATANQGSEATYESGFVIDKFPISRPNLTFSTLTVSNMSPEDSSIYLCSVGTGSYGYTFGSGTRLTVV.

The CDR3: CASSLQVKSSYNEQFF. Written as DNA, the CDR3 is TGCGCCAGCAGCTTACAGGTAAAGAGCTCCTACAATGAGCAGTTCTTC. This chain connects TRBV5-1 to TRBJ2-1, with a tentative D call TRBD1 (5 bases). The germline CDR1 and CDR2 sequences are SGHRS and YFSETQ. Trimming pared 2 bases from V and 0 bases from J, leaving 12 bases between. The CDR3 sequence is 16 residues long.

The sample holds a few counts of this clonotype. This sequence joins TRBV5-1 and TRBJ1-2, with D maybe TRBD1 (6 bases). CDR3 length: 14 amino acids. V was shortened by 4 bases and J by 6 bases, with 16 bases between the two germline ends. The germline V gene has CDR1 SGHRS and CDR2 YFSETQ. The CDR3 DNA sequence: TGCGCCAGCAGCCTTTGGGAGGGGGAAGATGGCTACACCTTC. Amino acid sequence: CASSLWEGEDGYTF. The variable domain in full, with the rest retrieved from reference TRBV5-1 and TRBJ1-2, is KAGVTQTPRYLIKTRGQQVTLSCSPISGHRSVSWYQQTPGQGLQFLFEYFSETQRNKGNFPGRFSGRQFSNSRSEMNVSTLELGDSALYLCASSLWEGEDGYTFGSGTRLTVV.

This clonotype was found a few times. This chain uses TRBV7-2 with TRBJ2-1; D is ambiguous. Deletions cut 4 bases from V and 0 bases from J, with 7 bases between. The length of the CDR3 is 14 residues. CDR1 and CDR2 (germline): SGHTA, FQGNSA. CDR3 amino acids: CASSSWGSYNEQFF. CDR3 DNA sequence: TGTGCCAGCAGCTCGTGGGGCTCCTACAATGAGCAGTTCTTC. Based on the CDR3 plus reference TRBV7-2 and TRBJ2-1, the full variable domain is GAGVSQSPSNKVTEKGKDVELRCDPISGHTALYWYRQSLGQGLEFLIYFQGNSAPDKSGLPSDRFSAERTGGSVSTLTIQRTQQEDSAVYLCASSSWGSYNEQFFGPGTRLTVL.

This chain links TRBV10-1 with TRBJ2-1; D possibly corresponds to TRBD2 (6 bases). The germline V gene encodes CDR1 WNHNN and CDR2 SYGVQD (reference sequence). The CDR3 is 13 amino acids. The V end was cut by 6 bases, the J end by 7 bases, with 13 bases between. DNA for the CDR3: TGCGCCAGCAGCGAAGTGCGGGGAAATGAGCAGTTCTTC. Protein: CASSEVRGNEQFF.

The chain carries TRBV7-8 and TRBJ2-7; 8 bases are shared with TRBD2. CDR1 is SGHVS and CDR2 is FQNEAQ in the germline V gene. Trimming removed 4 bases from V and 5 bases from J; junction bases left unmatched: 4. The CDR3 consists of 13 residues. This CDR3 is CASSYGLAHEQYV. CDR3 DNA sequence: TGTGCCAGCAGCTATGGACTAGCACACGAGCAGTACGTC.

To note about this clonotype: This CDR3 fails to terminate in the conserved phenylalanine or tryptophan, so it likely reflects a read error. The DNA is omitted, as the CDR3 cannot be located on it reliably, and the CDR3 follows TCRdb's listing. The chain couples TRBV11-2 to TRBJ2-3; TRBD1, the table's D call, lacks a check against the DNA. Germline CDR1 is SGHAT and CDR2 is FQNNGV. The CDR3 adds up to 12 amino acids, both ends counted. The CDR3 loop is CASSLGWGAVGI.

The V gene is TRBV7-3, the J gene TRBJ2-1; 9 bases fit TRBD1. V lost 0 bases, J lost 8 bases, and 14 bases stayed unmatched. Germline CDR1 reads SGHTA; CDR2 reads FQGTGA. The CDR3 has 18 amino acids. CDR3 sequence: CASSLTALPDRGIYEQFF. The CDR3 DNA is TGTGCCAGCAGCTTAACGGCTCTCCCGGACAGGGGAATCTATGAGCAGTTCTTC. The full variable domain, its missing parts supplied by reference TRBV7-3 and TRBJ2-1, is GAGVSQTPSNKVTEKGKYVELRCDPISGHTALYWYRQSLGQGPEFLIYFQGTGAADDSGLPNDRFFAVRPEGSVSTLKIQRTERGDSAVYLCASSLTALPDRGIYEQFFGPGTRLTVL.

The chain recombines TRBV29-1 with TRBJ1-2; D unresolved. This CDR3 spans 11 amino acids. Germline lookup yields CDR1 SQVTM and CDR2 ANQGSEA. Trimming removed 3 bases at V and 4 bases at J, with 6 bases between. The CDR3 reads CSVDLGYGYTF. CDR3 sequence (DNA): TGCAGCGTTGACCTGGGCTATGGCTACACCTTC.

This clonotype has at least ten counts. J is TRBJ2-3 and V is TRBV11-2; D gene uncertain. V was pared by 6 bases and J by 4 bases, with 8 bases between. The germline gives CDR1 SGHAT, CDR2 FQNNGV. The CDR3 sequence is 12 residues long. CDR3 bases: TGTGCCAGCAGTCCCCAGGCAGATACGCAGTATTTT. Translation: CASSPQADTQYF.

CDR3 amino acids: CASRLTGTGLDTQYF. The CDR3 DNA reads TGTGCCAGCAGGTTAACCGGGACAGGGTTGGATACGCAGTATTTT. The chain uses TRBV7-8 and TRBJ2-3, with TRBD1 matching 9 bases. From germline, CDR1 is SGHVS and CDR2 FQNEAQ. The CDR3 is 15 residues long. The junction had 10 bases not matched to a gene; V was cut back by 6 bases and J by 6 bases.

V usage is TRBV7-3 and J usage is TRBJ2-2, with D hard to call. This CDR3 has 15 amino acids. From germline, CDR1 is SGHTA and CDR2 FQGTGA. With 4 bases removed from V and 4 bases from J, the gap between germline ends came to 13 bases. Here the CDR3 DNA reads TGTGCCAGCAGCTGGATCAAAAGTGGCACCGGGGAGCTGTTTTTT. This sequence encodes CASSWIKSGTGELFF.

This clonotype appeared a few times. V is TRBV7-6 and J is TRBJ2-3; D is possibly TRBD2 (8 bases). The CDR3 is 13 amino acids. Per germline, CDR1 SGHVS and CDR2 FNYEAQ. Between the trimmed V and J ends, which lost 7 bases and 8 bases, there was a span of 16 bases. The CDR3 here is CASTGGGLSTQYF. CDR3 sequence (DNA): TGTGCCAGCACGGGAGGGGGCCTTTCTACGCAGTATTTT.

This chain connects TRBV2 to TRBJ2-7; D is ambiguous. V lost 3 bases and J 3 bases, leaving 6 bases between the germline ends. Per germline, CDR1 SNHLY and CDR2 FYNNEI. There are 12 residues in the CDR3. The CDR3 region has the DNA TGTGCCAGCAGTGAGAACGGCTACGAGCAGTACGTC. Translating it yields CASSENGYEQYV.

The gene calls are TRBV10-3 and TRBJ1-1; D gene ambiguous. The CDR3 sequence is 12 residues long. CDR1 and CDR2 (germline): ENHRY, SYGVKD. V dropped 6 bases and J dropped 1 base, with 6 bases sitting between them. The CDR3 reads CAISDRNTEAFF. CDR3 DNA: TGTGCCATCAGCGATAGGAACACTGAAGCTTTCTTT.

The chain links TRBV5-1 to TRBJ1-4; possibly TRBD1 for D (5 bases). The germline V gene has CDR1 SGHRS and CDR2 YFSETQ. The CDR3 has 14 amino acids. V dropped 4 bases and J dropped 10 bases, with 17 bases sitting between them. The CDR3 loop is CASSVTGEFVKLFF. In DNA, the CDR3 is TGCGCCAGCAGCGTGACGGGGGAATTCGTAAAACTGTTTTTT.

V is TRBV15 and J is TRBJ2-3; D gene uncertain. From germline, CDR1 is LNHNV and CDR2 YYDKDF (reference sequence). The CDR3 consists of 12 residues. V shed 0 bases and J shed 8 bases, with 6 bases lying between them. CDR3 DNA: TGTGCCACCAGCAGAGATCGAGGTACGCAGTATTTT. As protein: CATSRDRGTQYF.

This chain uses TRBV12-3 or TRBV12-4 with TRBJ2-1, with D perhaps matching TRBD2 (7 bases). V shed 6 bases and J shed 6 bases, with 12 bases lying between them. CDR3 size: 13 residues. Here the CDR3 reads CASRGGAGNEQFF. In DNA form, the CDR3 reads TGTGCCAGCAGGGGGGGGGCCGGCAATGAGCAGTTCTTC.

CDR3 sequence reads: CAAQASNTEAFF. The CDR3 region has the DNA TGTGCCGCCCAGGCGTCGAACACTGAAGCTTTCTTT. The chain joins TRBV6-6 to TRBJ1-1; D unresolved. This CDR3 region has 12 residues. Trimming shortened V by 11 bases and J by 1 base, and 11 bases separated the two germline ends. Germline CDR1 and CDR2: MNHNY and SVGAGI (reference sequence).

The CDR3 DNA reads as TGCGCCAGCACCTCCGGGACAGGGGGCTTCCAGCCAGGCACAGATACGCAGTATTTT. Translating gives CASTSGTGGFQPGTDTQYF. The V call is TRBV5-1, the J call TRBJ2-3; 12 bases fit TRBD1. CDR1 is SGHRS and CDR2 is YFSETQ in the germline V gene. With V trimmed by 6 bases and J by 1 base, 15 bases remained unmatched. The CDR3 loop spans 19 amino acids. Full variable domain (outside the CDR3, taken from reference TRBV5-1 and TRBJ2-3): KAGVTQTPRYLIKTRGQQVTLSCSPISGHRSVSWYQQTPGQGLQFLFEYFSETQRNKGNFPGRFSGRQFSNSRSEMNVSTLELGDSALYLCASTSGTGGFQPGTDTQYFGPGTRLTVL.